These 22 T cell receptor beta chains share one sample of origin, sequenced in a study of shared clonotypes between healthy human individuals. Assay: immunoSEQ multiplex PCR; the TCRdb copy retains only in-frame clones and omits some. Of 400,000 to 550,000 clones in the sample, roughly 85% were seen once. The sequencing sample was made of PBMCs. These receptors all stem from a middle-aged woman in good health. Some clones in this sample may be carry-over from other donors' samples.

This clone was picked up a small number of times. The genes are TRBV7-2 and TRBJ2-7; 9 bases agree with TRBD2. Per the germline V gene, CDR1 is SGHTA and CDR2 is FQGNSA. J was trimmed by 6 bases and V by 4 bases; bases with no gene match: 7. The CDR3 loop spans 14 amino acids. CDR3 sequence reads: CASSSSSGTSEQYF. The DNA of the CDR3 is TGTGCCAGCAGCTCTTCTAGCGGGACGAGCGAGCAGTACTTC.

This clone turned up a few times. The chain joins TRBV30 to TRBJ2-7, with 14 bases aligning to TRBD2. Germline CDR1 GTSNPN, CDR2 SVGIG (reference sequence). The trim removed 6 bases at V and 0 bases at J, leaving 13 bases unmatched. The CDR3 has 18 residues. CDR3 loop: CACQRGLAGVPGSYEQYF. Written as DNA, the CDR3 is TGTGCCTGTCAAAGGGGACTAGCGGGAGTTCCCGGCTCCTACGAGCAGTACTTC.

The chain combines TRBV28 with TRBJ2-7, with D uncertain. V was shortened by 9 bases and J by 6 bases, with 12 bases between the two germline ends. The CDR3 sequence is 11 residues long. From germline, CDR1 is MDHEN and CDR2 SYDVKM. The CDR3 DNA sequence: TGTGCCAGTCAGGTGACTGGCGAGCAGTACTTC. Translating it yields CASQVTGEQYF. Together with reference TRBV28 and TRBJ2-7, the CDR3 gives the full variable domain: DVKVTQSSRYLVKRTGEKVFLECVQDMDHENMFWYRQDPGLGLRLIYFSYDVKMKEKGDIPEGYSVSREKKERFSLILESASTNQTSMYLCASQVTGEQYFGPGTRLTVT.

The chain is built from TRBV2 and TRBJ1-2; the match to TRBD1 covers 8 bases. This CDR3 comprises 12 residues. CDR1 is SNHLY and CDR2 is FYNNEI in the germline V gene. Losses at the gene ends were 5 bases for V and 8 bases for J; bases not matched to a gene: 4. The CDR3 nucleotides read TGTGCCAGCAGTAGGACAGGGAGGGGCTACACCTTC. Translating gives CASSRTGRGYTF.

V gene TRBV5-1 combines with J gene TRBJ1-6, with TRBD1 matching over 9 bases. Looked up from germline, CDR1 is SGHRS and CDR2 is YFSETQ. The J segment lost 14 bases and the V segment lost 4 bases, leaving 10 bases of the junction unmatched. The CDR3 consists of 14 residues. This chain's CDR3 is CASSPRQGEVALHF. The CDR3 DNA reads TGCGCCAGCAGCCCCAGACAGGGGGAAGTGGCCCTCCACTTT.

This clone has just a few counts. This chain uses TRBV15 with TRBJ2-1; tentative D call: TRBD2 (5 bases). V gave up 0 bases and J gave up 12 bases, with 18 bases separating them. The germline CDR1 and CDR2 sequences are LNHNV and YYDKDF (reference sequence). The CDR3 sequence is 15 residues long. The CDR3 sequence is CATSRDLIGRRGQFF. The CDR3 DNA sequence: TGTGCCACCAGCAGAGATCTTATTGGCAGACGGGGGCAGTTCTTC.

The rearrangement uses TRBV9 and TRBJ2-1, with D maybe TRBD2 (5 bases). CDR1 and CDR2 from the germline V gene are SGDLS and YYNGEE. Trimming removed 0 bases at V and 3 bases at J, with 10 bases between. CDR3 length equals 15 residues. CDR3 bases: TGTGCCAGCAGCGTAGCTGGAGACTACTACAATGAGCAGTTCTTC. Translated: CASSVAGDYYNEQFF.

The chain employs TRBV25-1 and TRBJ2-1, with TRBD2 identical over 8 bases. V dropped 6 bases and J dropped 0; count of bases not matched to a gene: 7. This CDR3 is 16 amino acids long. CDR1 is MGHDK, CDR2 SYGVNS, per germline. CDR3 amino acids: CASSSAGASSYNEQFF. The CDR3 DNA sequence: TGTGCCAGCAGCTCAGCGGGAGCAAGCTCCTACAATGAGCAGTTCTTC.

The chain couples TRBV2 to TRBJ2-1, with no clear D. Germline values: CDR1 SNHLY, CDR2 FYNNEI. The CDR3 is 11 residues long. V dropped 5 bases and J dropped 8 bases, with 7 bases sitting between them. CDR3 amino acids: CASSTHYEQFF. DNA of the CDR3: TGTGCCAGCAGTACTCACTATGAGCAGTTCTTC.

This chain uses TRBV5-4 with TRBJ2-7, with 9 bases lining up with TRBD1. The V gene's germline CDR1 is SGHNT and CDR2 YYREEE (reference sequence). The CDR3 has 15 amino acids. With 4 bases clipped from V and 1 base from J, the junction kept 6 bases outside the gene matches. The CDR3 DNA follows: TGTGCCAGCAGCCCCCTTGGACAGGGGTCCTACGAGCAGTACTTC. Its protein product is CASSPLGQGSYEQYF. The variable domain in full, completed from reference TRBV5-4 and TRBJ2-7, reads ETGVTQSPTHLIKTRGQQVTLRCSSQSGHNTVSWYQQALGQGPQFIFQYYREEENGRGNFPPRFSGLQFPNYSSELNVNALELDDSALYLCASSPLGQGSYEQYFGPGTRLTVT.

This clone was counted at least ten times. The rearrangement links TRBV4-1 to TRBJ1-2, with no clear D. The CDR3 is 14 residues long. Germline V lookup: CDR1 MGHRA, CDR2 YSYEKL. V was clipped by 0 bases and J by 6 bases, with 11 bases between them. CDR3 sequence (DNA): TGCGCCAGCAGCCAAGACTTGCGCCTTGATGGCTACACCTTC. Protein product: CASSQDLRLDGYTF.

The chain employs TRBV7-3 and TRBJ2-1, with TRBD2 matching 11 bases. Trimming took 2 bases from V and 3 from J; bases not matched to a gene: 12. Germline V gene lookup returns CDR1 SGHTA and CDR2 FQGTGA. The CDR3 runs to 19 residues. The CDR3 spells CASSLSGLADSIGYNEQFF. The CDR3 DNA follows: TGTGCCAGCAGCTTATCGGGACTAGCGGACTCTATCGGCTACAATGAGCAGTTCTTC.

The rearrangement uses TRBV19 and TRBJ2-7, with D tentatively TRBD2 (5 bases). CDR1 and CDR2 (germline): LNHDA, SQIVND (reference sequence). The CDR3 contains 13 residues. The V and J ends lost 7 bases and 7 bases respectively, with 17 bases between them. The CDR3 sequence is CASTPQDSLEQYF. The CDR3 DNA reads as TGTGCCAGTACCCCTCAGGACTCCCTGGAGCAGTACTTC. Drawing the rest from reference TRBV19 and TRBJ2-7, the complete variable domain is DGGITQSPKYLFRKEGQNVTLSCEQNLNHDAMYWYRQDPGQGLRLIYYSQIVNDFQKGDIAEGYSVSREKKESFPLTVTSAQKNPTAFYLCASTPQDSLEQYFGPGTRLTVT.

The gene calls are TRBV5-1 and TRBJ2-3; TRBD2 is a possible D gene (6 bases). The CDR3 loop spans 13 amino acids. Trimming pared 4 bases from V and 5 bases from J, leaving 11 bases between. Germline-derived CDR1 and CDR2 are SGHRS and YFSETQ. CDR3: CASSPGTRDTQYF. In DNA form, the CDR3 reads TGCGCCAGCAGCCCCGGGACTCGAGATACGCAGTATTTT.

The V call is TRBV7-9, the J call TRBJ2-6; no firm D call. The CDR3 spans 17 residues. The V gene lost 2 bases and the J gene lost 0 bases, with 11 bases spanning the gap. CDR1 SEHNR and CDR2 FQNEAQ come from the germline V gene (reference sequence). Here the CDR3 DNA reads TGTGCCAGCAGCTTATATCAGCTAAGCTCTGGGGCCAACGTCCTGACTTTC. It yields the protein CASSLYQLSSGANVLTF.

The table lists this clone with a few counts. This sequence joins TRBV7-2 and TRBJ1-5, with 7 bases lining up with TRBD1. V was clipped by 6 bases and J by 3 bases; unmatched bases: 2. CDR1 and CDR2 from the germline V gene are SGHTA and FQGNSA. This CDR3 comprises 13 residues. Here the CDR3 DNA reads TGTGCCAGCAGGGGACAGAACAATCAGCCCCAGCATTTT. Protein: CASRGQNNQPQHF. Looking up the rest from reference TRBV7-2 and TRBJ1-5 gives the full variable domain: GAGVSQSPSNKVTEKGKDVELRCDPISGHTALYWYRQSLGQGLEFLIYFQGNSAPDKSGLPSDRFSAERTGGSVSTLTIQRTQQEDSAVYLCASRGQNNQPQHFGDGTRLSIL.

The gene calls are TRBV28 and TRBJ2-3, with 10 bases that match TRBD1. The CDR3 extends over 14 amino acids. J was trimmed by 8 bases and V by 4 bases; bases with no gene match: 6. CDR1 and CDR2 (germline): MDHEN, SYDVKM. The CDR3 bases are TGTGCCAGCAGTTACCGGGACAGGGGTGGTACGCAGTATTTT. It encodes CASSYRDRGGTQYF.

The gene calls are TRBV7-8 and TRBJ1-1; TRBD1 agrees at 7 bases. J gave up 9 bases and V 5 bases, and 6 bases lay outside the gene matches. This CDR3 contains 12 residues. Germline V gene data show CDR1 as SGHVS and CDR2 as FQNEAQ. The CDR3, as DNA: TGTGCCAGCAGCCCCAACAGGGGACAAGCTTTCTTT. Translation gives CASSPNRGQAFF.

The genes are TRBV28 and TRBJ2-7; 7 bases align to TRBD1. Losses at the gene ends were 3 bases for V and 2 bases for J; bases not matched to a gene: 16. The germline V gene encodes CDR1 MDHEN and CDR2 SYDVKM. The CDR3 totals 18 residues. CDR3 in DNA: TGTGCCAGCAGTTTTTCAGGGATCGGACAGGACATGCCCTACGAGCAGTACTTC. Translation gives CASSFSGIGQDMPYEQYF.

The V and J genes are TRBV5-6 and TRBJ1-1; D possibly corresponds to TRBD1 (5 bases). V was trimmed by 8 bases and J by 0 bases, leaving 11 bases between them. This CDR3 contains 13 residues. Germline loops: CDR1 SGHDT, CDR2 YYEEEE. CDR3 coding DNA: TGTGCCAGTAAGGACAAATTGAACACTGAAGCTTTCTTT. Encoded protein: CASKDKLNTEAFF.

This rearrangement joins TRBV15 to TRBJ2-3; D remains ambiguous. Trimming took off 1 base at V and 0 bases at J, with 11 bases between the two ends. The CDR3 contains 16 residues. Germline V gene data show CDR1 as LNHNV and CDR2 as YYDKDF (reference sequence). The CDR3 protein is CATSRGPHFSTDTQYF. CDR3 sequence (DNA): TGTGCCACCAGCAGAGGTCCCCATTTTAGCACAGATACGCAGTATTTT.

V usage is TRBV10-2 and J usage is TRBJ2-2; either TRBD1 or TRBD2 may supply D (5 bases each). Per the germline V gene, CDR1 is WSHSY and CDR2 is SAAADI. Trimming removed 3 bases at V and 10 bases at J, with 12 bases between. The CDR3 loop spans 13 amino acids. This chain's CDR3 is CASSEGAEAELFF. In nucleotides, the CDR3 is TGCGCCAGCAGTGAAGGGGCGGAGGCGGAGCTGTTTTTT.